What follows are 28 T cell receptor beta chains derived from one specimen sequenced in a study of blood T cell repertoires in COVID-19. Using immunoSEQ multiplex PCR, the repertoire was profiled, and TCRdb retains in-frame clones only, with some absent. The repertoire holds about 120,000 clones, with around 84% as singletons. The sample taken for sequencing was PBMCs or T cells enriched from blood (not recorded which). These receptors were obtained from a woman in her 30s who had recovered from COVID-19.

The genes are TRBV7-8 and TRBJ2-1, with 7 positions matching TRBD2. CDR1 and CDR2 from the germline V gene are SGHVS and FQNEAQ. Trimming cost V 2 bases and J 2 bases; bases outside gene matches: 6. This CDR3 is built from 16 residues. This chain's CDR3 is CASSLSRGSPYNEQFF. The CDR3 DNA reads TGTGCCAGCAGCTTATCGCGGGGGTCCCCCTACAATGAGCAGTTCTTC.

The CDR3 coding sequence is TGTGCCAGCAGCTTGGCCGACAGAACCGGGGAGCTGTTTTTT. As protein: CASSLADRTGELFF. The V call is TRBV5-6, the J call TRBJ2-2, with TRBD1 as a possible D gene (5 bases). The germline V and J ends were trimmed by 0 bases and 5 bases, with 8 bases remaining between them. The germline gives CDR1 SGHDT, CDR2 YYEEEE. This CDR3 is built from 14 residues. Looking up the rest from reference TRBV5-6 and TRBJ2-2 gives the full variable domain: DAGVTQSPTHLIKTRGQQVTLRCSPKSGHDTVSWYQQALGQGPQFIFQYYEEEERQRGNFPDRFSGHQFPNYSSELNVNALLLGDSALYLCASSLADRTGELFFGEGSRLTVL.

This chain connects TRBV4-1 to TRBJ2-3; 13 bases line up with TRBD2. The CDR3 has 17 amino acids. V was clipped by 1 base and J by 5 bases; unmatched bases: 6. The germline gives CDR1 MGHRA, CDR2 YSYEKL. The CDR3 coding sequence is TGCGCCAGCAGCCAAGGGACTAGCGGGAGATGGGGAGATACGCAGTATTTT. It codes for CASSQGTSGRWGDTQYF.

The V and J genes are TRBV7-6 and TRBJ2-2; D possibly corresponds to TRBD2 (6 bases). Germline CDR1 SGHVS, CDR2 FNYEAQ. Between the trimmed V and J ends, which lost 4 bases and 7 bases, there was a span of 16 bases. The CDR3 loop spans 15 amino acids. The CDR3 sequence: CASSSPGLGHGELFF. In nucleotides, the CDR3 is TGTGCCAGCAGCTCCCCGGGACTGGGGCACGGGGAGCTGTTTTTT.

The chain recombines TRBV3-1 (or the pseudogene TRBV3-2) with TRBJ2-7, with 10 bases fitting TRBD1. The CDR3 totals 17 residues. Germline CDR1 is LGHDT and CDR2 is YNNKEL (reference sequence). The ends lost 4 bases at V and 6 bases at J; junction bases unmatched: 15. The CDR3 sequence: CASSLQLGGTGAGEQYF. The CDR3 coding sequence is TGTGCCAGCAGCCTTCAACTGGGAGGGACAGGGGCGGGCGAGCAGTACTTC.

This clone was detected a few times. J is TRBJ2-1 and V is TRBV6-2 or TRBV6-3; 8 bases are shared with TRBD1. The junction had 13 bases not matched to a gene; V was cut back by 5 bases and J by 7 bases. Germline V lookup: CDR1 MNHEY, CDR2 SVGEGT. This CDR3 region has 16 residues. CDR3 coding DNA: TGTGCCAGCAGTACCCCAGGACAGGGCAGTTGGAATGAGCAGTTCTTC. It yields the protein CASSTPGQGSWNEQFF.

As DNA, the CDR3 is TGTGCCACCAGTGACCCTCCCGGGACTAGCGGGAGGGAGCAGTTCTTC. Amino acids: CATSDPPGTSGREQFF. The V gene is TRBV24-1, the J gene TRBJ2-1; TRBD2 matches at 15 bases. The junction had 7 bases not matched to a gene; V was cut back by 4 bases and J by 10 bases. Germline CDR1 KGHDR, CDR2 SFDVKD. The CDR3 totals 16 residues.

The rearrangement joins TRBV7-9 to TRBJ2-1; a weak D match, TRBD2 (5 bases). This CDR3 has 14 amino acids. Germline V gene sequence: CDR1 SEHNR, CDR2 FQNEAQ (reference sequence). Trimming took 1 base from V and 6 from J, leaving 10 bases between them. This CDR3 is CASSLGSGFNEQFF. As DNA, the CDR3 is TGTGCCAGCAGCTTAGGTTCGGGGTTCAATGAGCAGTTCTTC.

The rearrangement joins TRBV9 to TRBJ2-2; D might be TRBD2 (5 bases). Trimming removed 0 bases at V and 1 base at J, with 7 bases between. CDR3 size: 15 residues. Germline lookup yields CDR1 SGDLS and CDR2 YYNGEE. The CDR3 is CASSVGGGNTGELFF. CDR3 nucleotides: TGTGCCAGCAGCGTAGGCGGAGGGAACACCGGGGAGCTGTTTTTT.

This clone was counted between two and nine times. The chain recombines TRBV7-9 with TRBJ2-7, with 7 positions matching TRBD2. The V gene's germline CDR1 is SEHNR and CDR2 FQNEAQ (reference sequence). The V segment lost 8 bases and the J segment 2 bases; nucleotides outside the gene matches: 9. CDR3 length equals 14 residues. The CDR3 coding sequence is TGTGCCAGCTCCCGAGGGAGGGAGCCCTACGAGCAGTACTTC. As protein: CASSRGREPYEQYF.

The chain couples TRBV7-2 to TRBJ2-1; 12 bases agree with TRBD2. With 7 bases clipped from V and 6 bases from J, the junction kept 10 bases outside the gene matches. Germline assignment: CDR1 SGHTA and CDR2 FQGNSA. This CDR3 region has 16 residues. CDR3 residues: CASIKTSGRTRNEQFF. The CDR3, as DNA: TGTGCCAGCATCAAGACTAGCGGGAGAACCCGCAATGAGCAGTTCTTC. Together with reference TRBV7-2 and TRBJ2-1, the CDR3 gives the full variable domain: GAGVSQSPSNKVTEKGKDVELRCDPISGHTALYWYRQSLGQGLEFLIYFQGNSAPDKSGLPSDRFSAERTGGSVSTLTIQRTQQEDSAVYLCASIKTSGRTRNEQFFGPGTRLTVL.

The chain couples TRBV27 to TRBJ2-2; D is perhaps TRBD1 (5 bases). Germline V gene lookup returns CDR1 MNHEY and CDR2 SMNVEV (reference sequence). Trimming pared 3 bases from V and 1 base from J, leaving 9 bases between. The CDR3 length is 15 residues. The CDR3 sequence is CASSLDTLNTGELFF. The CDR3 region has the DNA TGTGCCAGCAGTTTGGACACCTTGAACACCGGGGAGCTGTTTTTT.

This rearrangement joins TRBV7-2 to TRBJ2-7; 9 bases match TRBD2. With V trimmed by 5 bases and J by 5 bases, 10 bases remained unmatched. The germline gives CDR1 SGHTA, CDR2 FQGNSA. The CDR3 contains 15 residues. CDR3 loop: CASSPFPGTSHEQYF. CDR3 coding DNA: TGTGCCAGCAGCCCCTTTCCGGGGACTAGCCACGAGCAGTACTTC.

The chain couples TRBV28 to TRBJ2-7; 14 positions match TRBD2. V dropped 6 bases and J dropped 5; count of bases not matched to a gene: 12. The CDR3 length is 17 residues. Germline V gene lookup returns CDR1 MDHEN and CDR2 SYDVKM. The CDR3 here is CASSPTRLAGGPHEQYF. DNA for the CDR3: TGTGCCAGCAGCCCCACCCGACTAGCGGGAGGGCCCCACGAGCAGTACTTC.

CDR3 loop: CASSRDRGAGWNTEAFF. The CDR3, as DNA: TGCGCCAGCAGCCGAGACAGGGGGGCAGGTTGGAACACTGAAGCTTTCTTT. The chain joins TRBV5-1 to TRBJ1-1, with TRBD1 matching 9 bases. The V segment lost 4 bases and the J segment 1 base; nucleotides outside the gene matches: 11. Germline lookup yields CDR1 SGHRS and CDR2 YFSETQ. This CDR3 is 17 amino acids long. The full variable domain, its missing parts supplied by reference TRBV5-1 and TRBJ1-1, is KAGVTQTPRYLIKTRGQQVTLSCSPISGHRSVSWYQQTPGQGLQFLFEYFSETQRNKGNFPGRFSGRQFSNSRSEMNVSTLELGDSALYLCASSRDRGAGWNTEAFFGQGTRLTVV.

This chain links TRBV7-9 with TRBJ1-1; 8 bases line up with TRBD1. With 5 bases clipped from V and 0 bases from J, the junction kept 2 bases outside the gene matches. The V gene's germline CDR1 is SEHNR and CDR2 FQNEAQ (reference sequence). The CDR3 spans 14 residues. In DNA form, the CDR3 reads TGTGCCAGCAGCGAGGGACAGGTGAACACTGAAGCTTTCTTT. It translates to CASSEGQVNTEAFF.

The chain combines TRBV9 with TRBJ2-1; 9 nucleotides match TRBD2. Germline V lookup: CDR1 SGDLS, CDR2 YYNGEE. CDR3 length: 15 residues. With 7 bases clipped from V and 9 bases from J, the junction kept 14 bases outside the gene matches. The CDR3 protein is CASGKGTSWGVEQFF. The CDR3 DNA is TGTGCCAGCGGGAAAGGGACTAGCTGGGGCGTTGAGCAGTTCTTC.

This chain links TRBV14 with TRBJ1-1, with 7 bases matching TRBD1. J lost 3 bases, V lost 4 bases, and 8 bases had no gene match. There are 15 residues in the CDR3. Per the germline V gene, CDR1 is SGHDN and CDR2 is FVKESK. CDR3 sequence reads: CASSRRTGGDTEAFF. CDR3 nucleotide sequence: TGTGCCAGCAGCCGACGGACAGGAGGGGACACTGAAGCTTTCTTT.

J is TRBJ1-5 and V is TRBV19, with D tentatively TRBD1 (6 bases). V was trimmed by 4 bases and J by 5 bases, leaving 15 bases between them. The length of the CDR3 is 15 residues. Germline-derived CDR1 and CDR2 are LNHDA and SQIVND (reference sequence). DNA of the CDR3: TGTGCCAGTAGTAGCCGGAGACAGGAGGATCAGCCCCAGCATTTT. Its protein is CASSSRRQEDQPQHF.

This sequence joins TRBV29-1 and TRBJ1-2; TRBD1 matches 7 bases. V trimming: 3 bases; J trimming: 4 bases; junction bases outside the gene matches: 5. Germline V gives CDR1 SQVTM, CDR2 ANQGSEA. The CDR3 consists of 13 residues. In DNA form, the CDR3 reads TGCAGCGTTGAGGGGGACAGATCCTATGGCTACACCTTC. This translates into CSVEGDRSYGYTF.

This rearrangement joins TRBV19 to TRBJ1-2; D gene uncertain. This CDR3 contains 13 residues. In germline, CDR1 is LNHDA, CDR2 SQIVND (reference sequence). Deletions cut 7 bases from V and 0 bases from J, with 9 bases between. Here the CDR3 reads CASNPGANYGYTF. DNA of the CDR3: TGTGCCAGTAATCCGGGAGCTAACTATGGCTACACCTTC.

The V and J genes are TRBV20-1 and TRBJ1-2; D gene uncertain. Germline CDR1 reads DFQATT; CDR2 reads SNEGSKA (reference sequence). CDR3 length equals 14 residues. Trimming stripped 3 bases from V and 4 bases from J, with 15 bases between. CDR3: CSASARAGGYGYTF. CDR3 nucleotides: TGCAGTGCTAGTGCCCGCGCTGGAGGCTATGGCTACACCTTC.

The genes are TRBV6-5 and TRBJ2-7; weak D call: TRBD2 (9 bases). V was pared by 2 bases and J by 6 bases, with 17 bases between. Germline CDR1 MNHEY, CDR2 SVGAGI. This CDR3 comprises 15 residues. The CDR3 bases are TGTGCCAGCAGTTACAGGCCTAGCGGGACAGGCGAGCAGTACTTC. Translation gives CASSYRPSGTGEQYF.

The V call is TRBV29-1, the J call TRBJ2-1; perhaps TRBD2 as D (5 bases). V was pared by 4 bases and J by 2 bases, with 9 bases between. The CDR3 is made up of 13 amino acids. CDR1 is SQVTM and CDR2 is ANQGSEA in the germline V gene. CDR3 DNA sequence: TGCAGCGTTGTCGGAGGAACCTACAATGAGCAGTTCTTC. It yields the protein CSVVGGTYNEQFF.

V and J are TRBV28 and TRBJ1-1; 7 nucleotides line up with TRBD1. This CDR3 contains 18 residues. The germline V gene encodes CDR1 MDHEN and CDR2 SYDVKM. The V and J ends lost 3 bases and 2 bases, in that order; junction bases with no gene match: 15. In nucleotides, the CDR3 is TGTGCCAGCAGTTTGTGGGTACTAGACAGGGTGGGTAACACTGAAGCTTTCTTT. Translated, it gives CASSLWVLDRVGNTEAFF.

Notes on this clone: The same CDR3 can be traced to other DNA sequences in this sample. The DNA for the CDR3 is TGTGCCAGCAGCGTCGACAGGGATTATGGCTACACCTTC. Amino acid sequence: CASSVDRDYGYTF. The chain recombines TRBV9 with TRBJ1-2, with 7 bases matching TRBD1. This CDR3 has 13 amino acids. Germline V gives CDR1 SGDLS, CDR2 YYNGEE. The ends lost 2 bases at V and 5 bases at J; junction bases unmatched: 3.

The chain uses TRBV28 and TRBJ2-3; D gene unclear. Trimming took 6 bases from V and 2 from J, leaving 6 bases between them. The CDR3 is made up of 12 amino acids. CDR1 and CDR2 from the germline V gene are MDHEN and SYDVKM. The CDR3 sequence is CASREPTDTQYF. CDR3 nucleotide sequence: TGTGCCAGCAGGGAGCCCACAGATACGCAGTATTTT.

The chain joins TRBV2 to TRBJ1-1; perhaps TRBD1 as D (5 bases). Germline CDR1 SNHLY, CDR2 FYNNEI. Trimming shortened V by 5 bases and J by 7 bases, and 8 bases separated the two germline ends. This CDR3 has 11 residues. CDR3 amino acids: CASSKGNEAFF. The CDR3 DNA is TGTGCCAGCAGTAAGGGGAATGAAGCTTTCTTT.